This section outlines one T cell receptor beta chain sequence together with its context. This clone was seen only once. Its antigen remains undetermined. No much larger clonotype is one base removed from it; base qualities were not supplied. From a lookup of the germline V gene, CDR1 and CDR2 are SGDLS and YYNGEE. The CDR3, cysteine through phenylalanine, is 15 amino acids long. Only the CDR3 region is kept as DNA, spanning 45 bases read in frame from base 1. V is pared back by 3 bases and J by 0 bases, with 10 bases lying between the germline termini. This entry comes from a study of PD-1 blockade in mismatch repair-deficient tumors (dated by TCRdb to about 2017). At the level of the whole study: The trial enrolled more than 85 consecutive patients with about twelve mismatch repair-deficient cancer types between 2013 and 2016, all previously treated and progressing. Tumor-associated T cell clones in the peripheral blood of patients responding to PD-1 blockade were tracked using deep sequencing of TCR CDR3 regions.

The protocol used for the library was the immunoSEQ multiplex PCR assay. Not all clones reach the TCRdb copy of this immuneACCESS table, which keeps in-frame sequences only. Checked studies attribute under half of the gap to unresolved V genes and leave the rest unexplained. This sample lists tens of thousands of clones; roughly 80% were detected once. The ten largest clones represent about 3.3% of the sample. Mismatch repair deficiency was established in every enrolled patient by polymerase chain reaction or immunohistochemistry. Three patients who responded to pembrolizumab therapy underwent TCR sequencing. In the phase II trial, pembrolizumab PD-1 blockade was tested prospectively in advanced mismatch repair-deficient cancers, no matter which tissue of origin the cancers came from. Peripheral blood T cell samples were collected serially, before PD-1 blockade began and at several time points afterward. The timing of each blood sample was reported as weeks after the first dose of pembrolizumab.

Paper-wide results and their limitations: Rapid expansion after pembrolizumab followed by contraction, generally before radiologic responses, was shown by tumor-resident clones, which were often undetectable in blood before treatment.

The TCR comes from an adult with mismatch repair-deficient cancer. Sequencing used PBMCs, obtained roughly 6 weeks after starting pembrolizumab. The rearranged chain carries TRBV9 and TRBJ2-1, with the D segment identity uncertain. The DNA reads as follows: TGTGCCAGCAGCGGGTCGGGTCTCTCCTACAATGAGCAGTTCTTC. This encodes CASSGSGLSYNEQFF.